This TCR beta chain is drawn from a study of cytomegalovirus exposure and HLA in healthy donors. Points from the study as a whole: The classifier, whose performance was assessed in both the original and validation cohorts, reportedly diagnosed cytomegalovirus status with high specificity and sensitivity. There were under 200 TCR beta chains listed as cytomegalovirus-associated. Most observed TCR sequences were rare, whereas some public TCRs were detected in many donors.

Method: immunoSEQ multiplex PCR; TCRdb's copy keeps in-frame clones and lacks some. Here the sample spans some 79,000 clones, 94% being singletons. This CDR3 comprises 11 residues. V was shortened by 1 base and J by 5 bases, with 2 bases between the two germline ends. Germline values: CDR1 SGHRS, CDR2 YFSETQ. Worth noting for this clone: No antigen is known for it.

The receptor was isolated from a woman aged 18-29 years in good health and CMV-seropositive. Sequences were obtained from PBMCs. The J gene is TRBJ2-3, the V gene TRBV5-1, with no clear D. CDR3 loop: CASSLLDTQYF. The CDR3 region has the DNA TGCGCCAGCAGCTTGCTAGATACGCAGTATTTT.